This T cell receptor (beta chain) emerged from a study of OX40 agonist ivuxolimab in advanced cancers. Sequencing used immunoSEQ multiplex PCR; TCRdb keeps in-frame clones, though not all of them. The repertoire holds some 98,000 clones, with about 91% as singletons. This clone is a singleton in its sample. Trimming cost V 0 bases and J 8 bases, with 13 bases left between them. There are 15 residues in the CDR3. CDR1 is LGHNA and CDR2 is YSLEER in the germline V gene. The sample here was CD4+ or CD8+ T cells sorted from blood, taken in a trial of the OX40 agonist ivuxolimab. The receptor comes from an adult with an advanced solid tumor such as melanoma, head and neck, liver or kidney cancer. The chain is built from TRBV4-3 and TRBJ1-4; D might be TRBD1 (5 bases). DNA for the CDR3: TGCGCCAGCAGCCAAGACACAGGAGGAAGGGAAAAACTGTTTTTT. Its protein is CASSQDTGGREKLFF.